This T cell receptor beta chain comes out of a study of CD8+CD57+ T cells in acquired aplastic anemia. Both TCR beta VDJ combination and CDR3 sequence profiling were carried out. Genomic DNA was the template for this profiling. Each CDR3 protein is one row after TCRdb ran MiXCR on the reads. Among over 150,000 distinct CDR3 sequences listed, roughly 65% were seen once. Points from the study as a whole: Twenty-nine shared CD8+ CDR3s appeared highly expressed within patients' immunodominant clones.

The patients chosen for sequencing had shown expansion of CD8+CD57+ cells (detected by flow cytometry). Untreated patients provided the blood samples, with no therapy given before sampling. V shed 2 bases, J shed 4 bases, and the junction held 6 bases outside the gene matches. Germline V gene data show CDR1 as ENHRY and CDR2 as SYGVKD. This CDR3 is built from 16 residues. A word on this clonotype: Antigen specificity is unknown.

This clonotype was obtained from a human donor with aplastic anemia. The chain joins TRBV10-3 to TRBJ1-1; 11 positions agree with TRBD1. The specimen sequenced was sorted CD4+, CD8+, or CD8+CD57+ T cells (not recorded which) from PBMCs. CDR3 nucleotides: TGTGCCATCAGTGAGATAGGGACAGGGGGTGGCACTGAAGCTTTCTTT. This sequence encodes CAISEIGTGGGTEAFF.